This T cell receptor (beta chain) was observed in a study of T cell responses to AZD1222 COVID-19 vaccine (dated by TCRdb to the early 2020s). Looking at the study overall: Because spike-specific TCR depth and breadth did not differ between the two schedules, AZD1222 recipients who got a second dose at roughly 4 weeks were pooled with those who got a second dose at roughly 12 weeks. Trial participants were enrolled into age subgroups of 18-55, 56-69 and 70-plus years, which contained 148, 28 and 57 TCR-sequenced participants, respectively. A total of over 230 trial participants underwent TCR sequencing, of whom 207 had received two doses of AZD1222 and around 25 had received two doses of the MenACWY control vaccine. Study-wide findings and limitations: Conclusions about previously exposed vaccinees are limited because only six or seven AZD1222 recipients were SARS-CoV-2 seropositive at baseline. After two AZD1222 doses, both the breadth and the depth of spike-specific TCRs were significantly higher than at day 0 and than in MenACWY recipients. Vaccine-associated CD4 TCRs spanned the whole spike protein, with dominant responses in regions 160-218 and 743-854. Participants were mostly white British, with more females than males. The authors suggested clonal diversity may have been underestimated. Reportedly, almost half of the unique spike-specific TCRs recognized epitopes lying outside the regions that are mutated in the B.1.351 and B.1.1.7 variants. The 56-69-year group was small, and its depth increase did not reach significance, likely because of low power. No day 14 peak-response samples were available, so repertoires were characterized only after the peak T cell response.

The germline V and J ends show losses of 3 bases and 7 bases respectively, and no gene match explains 4 bases of the junction. CDR1 is given as SGDLS and CDR2 as YYNGEE, both from the germline V gene. Including the terminal cysteine and phenylalanine, the CDR3 comprises 14 residues. Of all the DNA, just the CDR3 is kept, 42 bases in frame from base 1. Of note for this clone: Its recognized antigen is unknown. No base quality information exists; no much larger clone differs at one position.

The CDR3 regions of human TCRbeta chains were subjected to immunosequencing. Per the original workflow: Repertoire TCRs were checked for matches against a reference library of SARS-CoV-2-specific TCRs that had been generated using the MIRA antigen-specificity platform. Breadth meant the fraction of unique TCRs that were SARS-CoV-2-associated, whereas depth meant the fraction of total T cells that were SARS-CoV-2-associated. Using the MIRA data, every spike-specific TCR was mapped to the spike region that the TCR reacted to and assigned to either a CD4 or a CD8 class. Log10-transformed breadth and depth values were compared by one-way ANOVA with Sidak's multiple comparisons tests. This is the immuneACCESS table as TCRdb keeps it, with only in-frame sequences that have V and J called. A part of the clones is gone; compared with another copy, unresolved V genes explain less than half, and the rest is unexplained. The V and J calls and clone size were taken over from that table, and D and trimming were inferred from the DNA. This sample holds around 200,000 clones; 85% to 95% were observed only once. Around 3.8% of the sample is taken by the ten largest.

In the paper's terms, the time point label means: baseline before first vaccination. Samples from vaccinated people were obtained from the UK trials COV001 and COV002, which included a single-blind randomized controlled phase 2/3 trial of AZD1222 (ChAdOx1 nCoV-19) in healthy adults. Trial participant PBMC samples were collected at day 0 and day 28 after the second dose for TCRbeta chain sequencing. The receptor chain draws on TRBV9 and TRBJ2-1; 10 bases in between match TRBD1. Here the sequenced sample was peripheral blood, taken on day 0 of AZD1222 vaccination. This clonotype was obtained from an adult in good health. CDR3 loop: CASSAGTGANEQFF. The nucleotide sequence is given as TGTGCCAGCAGCGCCGGGACAGGGGCAAATGAGCAGTTCTTC.